These 19 T cell receptor beta chains were sequenced from one sample in a study of T cells in localized non-small cell lung cancer (dated by TCRdb to 2020 to 2021). The library came from the immunoSEQ multiplex PCR assay. Sourced from immuneACCESS, this table was stored by TCRdb with only in-frame sequences that have V and J called. A share of the clones is absent; for the studies checked, an unresolved V gene accounts for under half, and the remainder has no known explanation. In all, the sample holds about 92,000 clones, and roughly 88% of those were seen once. Of the sample, about 4% falls within the top ten clones. The sample in question was PBMCs, obtained before any cancer treatment. The receptors stem from a woman aged 35-75 years with stage II squamous cell lung carcinoma.

The genes are TRBV5-6 and TRBJ1-4; no definite D call. The CDR3 has 14 amino acids. The germline V and J ends were trimmed by 4 bases and 4 bases, with 11 bases remaining between them. Germline V lookup: CDR1 SGHDT, CDR2 YYEEEE. The CDR3 loop is CASSRRRSNEKLFF. The CDR3 nucleotides are TGTGCCAGCAGCCGGAGACGGAGTAATGAAAAACTGTTTTTT. The variable domain in full, completed from reference TRBV5-6 and TRBJ1-4, reads DAGVTQSPTHLIKTRGQQVTLRCSPKSGHDTVSWYQQALGQGPQFIFQYYEEEERQRGNFPDRFSGHQFPNYSSELNVNALLLGDSALYLCASSRRRSNEKLFFGSGTQLSVL.

The V call is TRBV18, the J call TRBJ2-1; D gene ambiguous. Germline V gene sequence: CDR1 KGHSH, CDR2 LQKENI. Between the trimmed V and J ends, which lost 8 bases and 1 base, there was a span of 9 bases. The CDR3 is 13 amino acids. The CDR3 region has the DNA TGTGCCAGCCGTCTAGGGTCCTACAATGAGCAGTTCTTC. This translates into CASRLGSYNEQFF.

The rearrangement uses TRBV10-3 and TRBJ1-1; no firm D call. The CDR3 sequence is 14 residues long. Germline assignment: CDR1 ENHRY and CDR2 SYGVKD. V dropped 4 bases and J dropped 0 bases, with 9 bases sitting between them. CDR3 sequence reads: CAISARPMNTEAFF. CDR3 bases: TGTGCCATCAGTGCACGACCGATGAACACTGAAGCTTTCTTT.

The CDR3 reads CASSLRVTSSTEAFF. As DNA, the CDR3 is TGTGCCAGCAGCCTCAGGGTCACCTCGTCCACTGAAGCTTTCTTT. The V and J genes are TRBV21-1 and TRBJ1-1; the tabulated D call, TRBD1, remains unverified against the DNA. TRBV21-1 is flagged as a pseudogene. The CDR3 runs 15 residues.

V usage is TRBV29-1 and J usage is TRBJ2-2; possible D gene TRBD2, 5 bases. The germline V gene encodes CDR1 SQVTM and CDR2 ANQGSEA. Trimming cost V 6 bases and J 7 bases, with 15 bases left between them. The CDR3 covers 13 residues. The chain's CDR3 is CSVKGSVVGELFF. CDR3 DNA: TGCAGCGTAAAGGGTAGCGTGGTCGGGGAGCTGTTTTTT.

CDR3 loop: CANEREGPHEQYF. The CDR3 DNA sequence: TGTGCCAATGAGCGGGAGGGGCCCCACGAGCAGTACTTC. The chain links TRBV19 to TRBJ2-7; the match to TRBD2 covers 10 bases. Unmatched junction bases numbered 8, after V lost 10 bases and J lost 5 bases. The CDR3 covers 13 residues. From germline, CDR1 is LNHDA and CDR2 SQIVND (reference sequence).

The rearrangement links TRBV7-2 to TRBJ2-7; possible D gene TRBD1, 5 bases. The V end lost 5 bases, the J end lost 7 bases, and 15 bases lay between the germline ends. This CDR3 is built from 13 residues. Germline CDR1 and CDR2: SGHTA and FQGNSA. The CDR3 sequence: CASSLWTLSEQYF. The CDR3 DNA reads as TGTGCCAGCAGCCTCTGGACACTCTCGGAGCAGTACTTC.

This clone showed up just once. The chain carries TRBV5-1 and TRBJ2-1; D unclear. This CDR3 is built from 16 residues. The V end lost 3 bases, the J end lost 6 bases, and 19 bases lay between the germline ends. Germline loops: CDR1 SGHRS, CDR2 YFSETQ. The CDR3 region is CASSYLMVSLSNEQFF. As DNA, the CDR3 is TGCGCCAGCAGCTATCTCATGGTGAGCCTATCCAATGAGCAGTTCTTC. Drawing the rest from reference TRBV5-1 and TRBJ2-1, the complete variable domain is KAGVTQTPRYLIKTRGQQVTLSCSPISGHRSVSWYQQTPGQGLQFLFEYFSETQRNKGNFPGRFSGRQFSNSRSEMNVSTLELGDSALYLCASSYLMVSLSNEQFFGPGTRLTVL.

The CDR3 nucleotides are TGTGCCACCAGTAAAAGGAGGGAAAGTCAGCCCCAGCATTTT. Amino acids: CATSKRRESQPQHF. The chain carries TRBV15 and TRBJ1-5; D is ambiguous. This CDR3 is built from 14 residues. Germline V CDR1 and CDR2: LNHNV, YYDKDF (reference sequence). The V end lost 6 bases, the J end lost 6 bases, and 15 bases lay between the germline ends.

The chain couples TRBV18 to TRBJ2-1; tentatively, D is TRBD1 (5 bases). The CDR3 has 15 amino acids. The germline V and J ends were trimmed by 0 bases and 5 bases, with 11 bases remaining between them. CDR1 and CDR2 (germline): KGHSH, LQKENI. This chain's CDR3 is CASSPPRPRDNEQFF. CDR3 sequence (DNA): TGTGCCAGCTCACCACCTCGGCCCAGGGACAATGAGCAGTTCTTC.

The chain links TRBV29-1 to TRBJ2-5, with a tentative D call TRBD1 (5 bases). The V gene's germline CDR1 is SQVTM and CDR2 ANQGSEA. The CDR3 runs 15 residues. Deletions cut 6 bases from V and 0 bases from J, with 17 bases between. DNA of the CDR3: TGCAGCGTCCCACTCAGGGAAAGGGACCAAGAGACCCAGTACTTC. Translation: CSVPLRERDQETQYF.

The V call is TRBV2, the J call TRBJ2-2; tentative D call: TRBD2 (5 bases). This CDR3 region has 13 residues. Between the trimmed V and J ends, which lost 2 bases and 6 bases, there was a span of 7 bases. Germline CDR1 reads SNHLY; CDR2 reads FYNNEI. In DNA, the CDR3 is TGTGCCAGCAGTGAAATGGGAGCCGGGGAGCTGTTTTTT. It is translated as CASSEMGAGELFF.

V and J are TRBV28 and TRBJ1-5; TRBD1 agrees at 7 bases. CDR1 and CDR2 from the germline V gene are MDHEN and SYDVKM. Trimming took 5 bases from V and 4 from J; bases not matched to a gene: 17. The CDR3 loop spans 18 amino acids. The CDR3 sequence: CASSSVPFTGARNQPQHF. CDR3 DNA: TGTGCCAGCAGTAGTGTACCGTTTACAGGGGCACGAAATCAGCCCCAGCATTTT. Filled out from reference TRBV28 and TRBJ1-5, the complete variable domain reads DVKVTQSSRYLVKRTGEKVFLECVQDMDHENMFWYRQDPGLGLRLIYFSYDVKMKEKGDIPEGYSVSREKKERFSLILESASTNQTSMYLCASSSVPFTGARNQPQHFGDGTRLSIL.

The chain joins TRBV10-3 to TRBJ1-6; tentatively, D is TRBD1 (6 bases). The V end was cut by 10 bases, the J end by 8 bases, with 15 bases between. Germline CDR1 ENHRY, CDR2 SYGVKD. CDR3 size: 13 residues. CDR3 DNA: TGTGCCACAAAACAGGGTCGGGATTCACCCCTCCACTTT. This translates into CATKQGRDSPLHF.

This sequence joins TRBV5-1 and TRBJ1-2; D gene uncertain. Germline lookup yields CDR1 SGHRS and CDR2 YFSETQ. CDR3 size: 16 residues. V lost 0 bases, J lost 4 bases, and 16 bases lay in between. This CDR3 is CASSLGISGPSYGYTF. The CDR3 nucleotides read TGCGCCAGCAGCTTGGGGATTAGTGGCCCCAGCTATGGCTACACCTTC.

V and J are TRBV27 and TRBJ1-1, with D perhaps TRBD1 (5 bases). The CDR3 consists of 13 residues. Looked up from germline, CDR1 is MNHEY and CDR2 is SMNVEV (reference sequence). Trimming pared 6 bases from V and 5 bases from J, leaving 13 bases between. The CDR3 nucleotides read TGTGCCAGCAGAATGAGTGGGGCGACTGAAGCTTTCTTT. It yields the protein CASRMSGATEAFF.

The J gene is TRBJ1-2, the V gene TRBV20-1; D ambiguous. CDR1 and CDR2 (germline): DFQATT, SNEGSKA (reference sequence). Trimming took off 6 bases at V and 6 bases at J, with 11 bases between the two ends. CDR3 length equals 11 residues. DNA of the CDR3: TGCAGTGCCCAAATCGTAGATGGCTACACCTTC. It is translated as CSAQIVDGYTF.

This chain's CDR3 is CSARDLFAFF. The CDR3 DNA follows: TGCAGTGCTAGAGATCTATTCGCTTTCTTT. The chain links TRBV20-1 to TRBJ1-1; no clear D gene. V was shortened by 0 bases and J by 11 bases, with 7 bases between the two germline ends. This CDR3 has 10 amino acids. Germline loops: CDR1 DFQATT, CDR2 SNEGSKA (reference sequence).

This clone showed up just once. The V gene is TRBV4-1, the J gene TRBJ2-1, with 10 bases aligning to TRBD2. Germline trimming cut 0 bases from V and 8 bases from J; bases unmatched to any gene: 10. Germline V gene data show CDR1 as MGHRA and CDR2 as YSYEKL. The CDR3 length is 17 residues. Here the CDR3 reads CASSQEGLAGEFDEQFF. Written as DNA, the CDR3 is TGCGCCAGCAGCCAAGAAGGGCTAGCGGGAGAGTTTGATGAGCAGTTCTTC.